This is a list of T cell receptor beta chains from one sample in a study of blood T cell repertoires in COVID-19. Produced via immunoSEQ multiplex PCR; TCRdb's table is partial and in-frame only. Among about 100,000 clones, 80% to 90% were seen once, and the ten largest hold 2.7%. The sample taken for sequencing was PBMCs or T cells enriched from blood (not recorded which). These receptors all stem from a woman aged 50 to 65 who had recovered from COVID-19. Each CDR3 is given with its conserved first and last residue.

V gene	J gene	CDR3 protein
TRBV4-2	TRBJ2-1	CASSRVDRAKPGSYNEQFF
TRBV11-1	TRBJ2-1	CASSLRRGGRDNEQFF
TRBV5-1	TRBJ1-1	CASSIEQGTNTEAFF
TRBV28	TRBJ1-1	CASSFGGAYYTEAFF
TRBV5-5	TRBJ1-3	CASIPGASGNTIYF
TRBV3-1/TRBV3-2	TRBJ2-3	CASSQEVGLAFDTQYF
TRBV6-5	TRBJ2-7	CASSFGRVSYEQYF
TRBV14	TRBJ2-1	CASSHGGWYDEQFF
TRBV9	TRBJ1-5	CASSPTTGGTPQHF
TRBV20-1	TRBJ2-3	CSAVFGDTQYF
TRBV28	TRBJ1-5	CASSRRQGISQPQHF
TRBV6-5	TRBJ1-2	CASSSGTGITYGYTF
TRBV9	TRBJ2-2	CASGRTSGRAIGELFF
TRBV30	TRBJ1-4	CAWSPGYEKLFF
TRBV6-1	TRBJ2-5	CASSDTGGGRLEGETQYF
TRBV28	TRBJ1-5	CASSFGTGTQPQHF
TRBV5-1	TRBJ1-1	CASSLQGGNTEAFF
TRBV27	TRBJ2-6	CASSRGGGSGANVLTF
TRBV28	TRBJ2-7	CASRFGTAEYEQYF
TRBV28	TRBJ1-4	CASRGGGGGLVEKLFF
TRBV7-3	TRBJ2-2	CASSLSGDNTGELFF
TRBV13	TRBJ2-4	CASSLASGTGIAKNIQYF
TRBV5-4	TRBJ2-7	CASSLTSGRRSYEQYF
TRBV28	TRBJ2-1	CASSLWASSYNEQFF
TRBV25-1	TRBJ1-6	CASSDQTYSPLHF
TRBV4-2	TRBJ1-1	CASSHSTGGNLNTEAFF
TRBV2	TRBJ2-1	CAIRRGEREGRNEQFF
TRBV28	TRBJ2-1	CASSSPSTTNEQFF
TRBV28	TRBJ2-3	CASSPPGGPDTQYF
TRBV9	TRBJ2-2	CASSVYDRGYAGELFF
TRBV4-2	TRBJ2-1	CASSQVRGTYNEQFF
TRBV27	TRBJ1-1	CASSLAALTSTEAFF
TRBV15	TRBJ1-6	CATSPGVNSPLHF
TRBV4-1	TRBJ1-3	CASSQPLRGTEAAGNTIYF
TRBV30	TRBJ1-6	CAWSKGVGNSPLHF
TRBV27	TRBJ1-2	CASSSDLAGPNYGYTF